This entry concerns a single T cell receptor (beta chain). What antigen it recognizes has not been identified. Base quality data are lacking; no much larger clone is found one base away. These data originate in a study of blood T cell repertoires in COVID-19 (dated by TCRdb to about 2020). About the investigation overall: Samples covering the acute and convalescent phases of COVID-19 were provided by collaborators in the United States, Italy and Spain. The prospective study material was composed of cDNA or gDNA derived from T cells, B-cell-depleted T cells, or PBMCs. Deeply sampled blood TCRbeta repertoires from subjects exposed to, actively infected with, or recovered from COVID-19 were included in the dataset. The repertoires were released in a freely available public database intended as a resource for research on the immune response to SARS-CoV-2. Samples were obtained from the ongoing ImmuneRACE study (first 160 participants) and from about 1,300 subjects provided by 6 global collaborators. A de-identified subject ID, COVID-19 status, age in years and sex were almost always included in the sample metadata. HLA class I and class II types, where available, came from metadata supplied by the sample provider rather than from assay-based typing.

TCRbeta CDR3 regions were amplified from genomic DNA by means of the immunoSEQ Assay, a bias-controlled multiplex PCR. The original methods were these. The number of nucleated cells in each sample was estimated by amplification of reference gene primers within the assay. To quantify the absolute abundance of each unique TCRbeta CDR3 rearrangement, sequence reads were collapsed and filtered. Productive Simpson clonality was computed per sample as the square root of Simpson's diversity index over productive rearrangements. Entries here come from immuneACCESS through TCRdb and include only in-frame sequences with V and J called. Some clones fail to appear in such tables; in the studies checked, an unresolved V gene covers under half of the shortfall, and the cause of the remainder is unknown. Clonal size and the V and J genes are those of that table, whereas D and trimming came from the DNA. The sample table shows about 99,000 clones, and about 89% are seen once. Clones ranked in the top ten supply approximately 5.1% of the sample.

On the study overall, not on this receptor specifically: The amount of clinical and demographic metadata varied by source and participant and was provided uncurated.

Sequences MNHNS (CDR1) and SASEGT (CDR2) are obtained from the germline V gene. Trimmed from V: 3 bases; trimmed from J: 5 bases; junction bases lacking a gene match: 3. The CDR3 measures 13 amino acids from cysteine to phenylalanine. Here the CDR3 DNA is all that survives: 39 bases in frame from base 1. The collaborating institutions used their own protocols to collect whole blood in K2EDTA tubes. For TCRbeta analysis, collaborators shipped samples as frozen whole blood, isolated PBMCs, or DNA extracted from either of those sample types. This TCR was sampled from a human donor in a cohort sampled during active COVID-19. Sequencing used peripheral blood. In this chain, TRBV6-1 is recombined with TRBJ2-7; TRBD1 fits 8 bases in the junction. The sequence in DNA is TGTGCCAGCAGTGACAGGGGGCATGACGAGCAGTACTTC. This is translated as CASSDRGHDEQYF.